One sample yielded the 4 T cell receptor beta chains listed below, sequenced in a study of T cell responses to AZD1222 COVID-19 vaccine. The protocol was immunoSEQ multiplex PCR, while the TCRdb copy is restricted to in-frame clones and leaves out a portion. The sample lists about 120,000 clones, 70% to 90% occurring once. The sequenced sample was peripheral blood, obtained on day 0 of AZD1222 vaccination. The receptors shown here come from an adult in good health.

The chain has TRBV21-1 and TRBJ1-5; the D call TRBD1 from the table was never checked on the DNA. TRBV21-1 is a pseudogene. This CDR3 spans 18 amino acids. For the CDR3, the DNA is TGTGCCAGCAGCAATGATAAAACAGGGAGATTAGTCAATCAGCCCCAGCATTTT. Its protein is CASSNDKTGRLVNQPQHF.

The chain uses TRBV18 and TRBJ2-1, with TRBD1 matching 8 bases. Losses at the gene ends were 3 bases for V and 1 base for J; bases not matched to a gene: 5. The germline gives CDR1 KGHSH, CDR2 LQKENI. CDR3 size: 16 residues. The CDR3 region is CASSPGDRGSYNEQFF. CDR3 nucleotide sequence: TGTGCCAGCTCACCGGGCGACAGGGGTTCCTACAATGAGCAGTTCTTC.

The table lists this clone with a few counts. The chain joins TRBV9 to TRBJ2-1; D is possibly TRBD1 or TRBD2 (5 bases each). Germline assignment: CDR1 SGDLS and CDR2 YYNGEE. Trimming stripped 3 bases from V and 6 bases from J, with 13 bases between. CDR3 length equals 14 residues. The CDR3 reads CASSAQDGGNEQFF. The CDR3 nucleotides read TGTGCCAGCAGCGCTCAGGATGGGGGCAATGAGCAGTTCTTC.

The chain couples TRBV27 to TRBJ2-1, with TRBD2 matching over 13 bases. From germline, CDR1 is MNHEY and CDR2 SMNVEV (reference sequence). With V trimmed by 5 bases and J by 5 bases, 15 bases remained unmatched. The CDR3 runs to 19 residues. Written as DNA, the CDR3 is TGTGCCAGCAGTCCACCGGGACTAGCGGGAACTGGGCGTAACAATGAGCAGTTCTTC. This codes for CASSPPGLAGTGRNNEQFF.